This T cell receptor (beta chain) originates from a study of shared clonotypes between healthy human individuals. Using immunoSEQ multiplex PCR, the repertoire was profiled, and TCRdb retains in-frame clones only, with some absent. The repertoire holds hundreds of thousands of clones, with roughly 72% as singletons. The source material was memory CD4+ T cells sorted from blood. Subset given: CD45RA-negative fraction. This clonotype was obtained from a woman in her thirties in good health.

The CDR3, as DNA: TGTGCCACAAACGACAGGTATAGCAATCAGCCCCAGCATTTT. This gives the protein CATNDRYSNQPQHF. J is TRBJ1-5 and V is TRBV28; D is perhaps TRBD1 (6 bases). CDR1 is MDHEN and CDR2 is SYDVKM in the germline V gene. CDR3 length: 14 amino acids. V lost 10 bases, J lost 0 bases, and 13 bases lay in between.